This TCR beta chain was documented in a study of blood T cell repertoires in COVID-19. Across the study: Sites in the United States, Italy and Spain provided acute and convalescent COVID-19 samples. Nucleic acid was either cDNA or gDNA, and it came from T cells, B-cell-depleted T cells, or PBMCs.

CDR3 length: 17 amino acids. The germline gives CDR1 SGHNT, CDR2 YYREEE (reference sequence). The ends lost 2 bases at V and 2 bases at J; junction bases unmatched: 5. In the authors' methods: Amplifying reference gene primers gave estimates of nucleated cell counts. Assay: immunoSEQ multiplex PCR; the TCRdb copy retains only in-frame clones and omits some. Clonal size and the V and J genes are those of that table, whereas D and trimming came from the DNA. The table lists some 200,000 clones, nearly 90% of them singletons. Material: peripheral blood. This sequence joins TRBV5-4 and TRBJ2-3; TRBD2 aligns across 13 bases. The sequence derives from a man aged 55 to 69 with active or convalescent COVID-19. CDR3 protein: CASSFRLAGGNTDTQYF. As DNA, the CDR3 is TGTGCCAGCAGCTTCCGACTAGCGGGGGGAAACACAGATACGCAGTATTTT.